This T cell receptor beta chain came from a study of cytomegalovirus exposure and HLA in healthy donors. The overall study: Tens of millions of unique TCRs from HLA-typed donors were held in an early data release.

It was healthy bone marrow donors who served as donors. Use of 60 Vbeta and 13 Jbeta primers characterized the PCR. TCRdb's table, derived via immunoSEQ multiplex PCR, lists solely in-frame clones and lacks some. The profile shows about 57,000 clones, about 83% of them singletons. CDR3 size: 13 residues. The V end was cut by 5 bases, the J end by 5 bases, with 11 bases between. The germline V gene has CDR1 SGHRS and CDR2 YFSETQ. Specimen: PBMCs. This chain connects TRBV5-1 to TRBJ2-1, with D tentatively TRBD2 (5 bases). The origin of this receptor is a man aged 25-45 years in good health and CMV-seronegative. This CDR3 reads CASSLAPHNEQFF. The CDR3 DNA sequence: TGCGCCAGCAGTTTAGCGCCCCACAATGAGCAGTTCTTC.